Listed below are T cell receptor beta chains from one sample, sequenced in a study of blood T cell repertoires in COVID-19. Profiling relied on immunoSEQ multiplex PCR, and the TCRdb table lists in-frame clones only, not all of them. The sample gives fewer than 250,000 clones, roughly 85% of which show up once; 3.5% to 4% is in the top ten. The specimen was PBMCs or T cells enriched from blood (not recorded which). These receptors all stem from a woman in her 40s with acute COVID-19. Both conserved end residues are part of each CDR3.

TRBV5-6,CASSLAGLGSYEQYF
TRBV5-1,CASSLGGNGNTIYF
TRBV6-5,CASLVASGNTIYF
TRBV9,CASSSGRAFYNEQFF
TRBV6-2/TRBV6-3,CASSYSNPIGGAYEQYF
TRBV28,CASGGSDRSGDTIYF
TRBV5-1,CASSIAWTSGLTNTGELFF
TRBV11-2,CASTSGFYGYTF
TRBV19,CASSSEQTNEKLFF
TRBV28,CASSSSSSGARYEQYF
TRBV7-9,CASSYGQGASPLHF
TRBV30,CAWSPGTAKLYEQYF
TRBV3-1/TRBV3-2,CASSQAIAGGPGNEQFF
TRBV28,CASSFRTDPTYNEQFF
TRBV19,CASSITQGASDTQYF
TRBV27,CASSLRGTYNSPLHF
TRBV28,CASSLLGPGELFF
TRBV9,CASSVVERGYTGELFF
TRBV11-2,CASSIWRTARDNEQFF
TRBV5-6,CASSLGTQGEPQHF
TRBV2,CASRDTNPSGANVLTF
TRBV21-1,CASSDRESGLAGGLEQYF
TRBV5-1,CASSLGLAGGSSVSRELFF
TRBV13,CASSLGLTSGSEVEQFF